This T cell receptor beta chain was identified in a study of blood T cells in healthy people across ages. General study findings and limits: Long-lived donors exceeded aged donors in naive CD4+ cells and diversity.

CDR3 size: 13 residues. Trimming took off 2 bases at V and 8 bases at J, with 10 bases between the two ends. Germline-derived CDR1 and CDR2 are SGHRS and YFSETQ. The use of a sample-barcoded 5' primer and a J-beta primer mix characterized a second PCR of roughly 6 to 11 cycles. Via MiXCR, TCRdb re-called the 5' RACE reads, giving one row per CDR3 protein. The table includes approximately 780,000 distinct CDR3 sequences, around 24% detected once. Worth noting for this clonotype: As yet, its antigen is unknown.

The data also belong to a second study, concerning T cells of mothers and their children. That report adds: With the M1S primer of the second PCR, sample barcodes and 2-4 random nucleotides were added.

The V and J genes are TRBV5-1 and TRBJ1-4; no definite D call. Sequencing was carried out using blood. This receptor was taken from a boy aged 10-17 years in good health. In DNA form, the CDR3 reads TGCGCCAGCAGCTTCGACGGCACCGAAAAACTGTTTTTT. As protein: CASSFDGTEKLFF.